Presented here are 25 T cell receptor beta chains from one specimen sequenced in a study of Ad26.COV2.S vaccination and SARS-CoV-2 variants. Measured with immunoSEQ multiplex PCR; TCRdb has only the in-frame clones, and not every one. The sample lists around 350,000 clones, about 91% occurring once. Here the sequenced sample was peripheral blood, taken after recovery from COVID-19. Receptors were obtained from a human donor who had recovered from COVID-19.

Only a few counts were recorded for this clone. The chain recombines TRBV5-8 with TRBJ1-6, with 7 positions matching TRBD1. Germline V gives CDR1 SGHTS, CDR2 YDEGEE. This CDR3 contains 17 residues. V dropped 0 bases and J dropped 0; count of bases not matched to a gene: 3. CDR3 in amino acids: CASSLGQGLSYNSPLHF. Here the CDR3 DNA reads TGTGCCAGCAGCTTGGGACAGGGCCTCTCCTATAATTCACCCCTCCACTTT.

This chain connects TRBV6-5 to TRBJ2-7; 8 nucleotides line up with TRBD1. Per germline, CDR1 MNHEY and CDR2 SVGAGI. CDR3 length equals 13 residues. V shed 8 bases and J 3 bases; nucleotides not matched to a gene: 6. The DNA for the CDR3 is TGTGCCAGCGGCACCGGGACAGGCTACGAGCAGTACTTC. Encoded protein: CASGTGTGYEQYF.

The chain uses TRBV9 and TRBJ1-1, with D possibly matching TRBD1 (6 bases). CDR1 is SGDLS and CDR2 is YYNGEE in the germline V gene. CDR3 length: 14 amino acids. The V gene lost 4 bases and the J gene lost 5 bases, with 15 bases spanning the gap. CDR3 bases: TGTGCCAGCAGCACTGGACAGAGGAGAACTGAAGCTTTCTTT. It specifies CASSTGQRRTEAFF. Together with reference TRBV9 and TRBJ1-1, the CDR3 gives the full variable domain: DSGVTQTPKHLITATGQRVTLRCSPRSGDLSVYWYQQSLDQGLQFLIQYYNGEERAKGNILERFSAQQFPDLHSELNLSSLELGDSALYFCASSTGQRRTEAFFGQGTRLTVV.

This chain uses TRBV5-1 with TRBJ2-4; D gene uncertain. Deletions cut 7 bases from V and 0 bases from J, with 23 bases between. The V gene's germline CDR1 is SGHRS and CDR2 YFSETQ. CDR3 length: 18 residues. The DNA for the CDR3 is TGCGCCAGCTCCCTGGGCCAAGCTATAGCCCTAGCCAAAAACATTCAGTACTTC. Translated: CASSLGQAIALAKNIQYF.

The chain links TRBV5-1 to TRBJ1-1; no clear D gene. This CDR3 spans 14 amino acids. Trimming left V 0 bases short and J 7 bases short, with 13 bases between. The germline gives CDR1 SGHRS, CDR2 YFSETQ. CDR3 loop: CASSLGVGRVEAFF. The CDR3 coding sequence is TGCGCCAGCAGCTTGGGAGTGGGTCGGGTTGAAGCTTTCTTT.

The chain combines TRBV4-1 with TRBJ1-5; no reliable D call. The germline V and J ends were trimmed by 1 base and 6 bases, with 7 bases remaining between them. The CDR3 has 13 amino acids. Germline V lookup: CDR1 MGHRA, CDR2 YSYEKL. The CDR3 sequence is CASSQGGGQPQHF. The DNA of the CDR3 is TGCGCCAGCAGCCAAGGGGGAGGTCAGCCCCAGCATTTT.

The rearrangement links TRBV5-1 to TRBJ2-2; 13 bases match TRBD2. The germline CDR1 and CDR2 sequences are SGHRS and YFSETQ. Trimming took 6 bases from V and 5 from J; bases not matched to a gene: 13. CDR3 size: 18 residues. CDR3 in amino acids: CASNYQTSGGARTGELFF. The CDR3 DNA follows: TGCGCCAGCAATTACCAAACTAGCGGGGGGGCGAGGACCGGGGAGCTGTTTTTT. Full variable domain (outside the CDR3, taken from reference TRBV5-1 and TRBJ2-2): KAGVTQTPRYLIKTRGQQVTLSCSPISGHRSVSWYQQTPGQGLQFLFEYFSETQRNKGNFPGRFSGRQFSNSRSEMNVSTLELGDSALYLCASNYQTSGGARTGELFFGEGSRLTVL.

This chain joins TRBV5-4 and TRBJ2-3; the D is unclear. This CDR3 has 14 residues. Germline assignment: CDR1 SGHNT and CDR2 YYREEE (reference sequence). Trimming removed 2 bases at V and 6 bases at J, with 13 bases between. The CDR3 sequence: CASSLRQALDTQYF. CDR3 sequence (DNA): TGTGCCAGCAGCTTAAGACAAGCATTGGATACGCAGTATTTT.

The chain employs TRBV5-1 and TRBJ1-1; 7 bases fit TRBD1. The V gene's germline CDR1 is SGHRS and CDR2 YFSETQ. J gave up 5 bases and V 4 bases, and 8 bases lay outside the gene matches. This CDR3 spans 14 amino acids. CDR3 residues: CASSLTGMGTEAFF. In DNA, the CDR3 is TGCGCCAGCAGCCTGACAGGGATGGGGACTGAAGCTTTCTTT.

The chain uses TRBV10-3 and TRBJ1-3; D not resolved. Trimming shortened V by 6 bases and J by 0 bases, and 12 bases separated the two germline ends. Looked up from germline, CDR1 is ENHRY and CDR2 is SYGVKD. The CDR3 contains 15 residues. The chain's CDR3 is CAIRISRDSGNTIYF. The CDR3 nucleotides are TGTGCCATCAGGATATCAAGGGACTCTGGAAACACCATATATTTT.

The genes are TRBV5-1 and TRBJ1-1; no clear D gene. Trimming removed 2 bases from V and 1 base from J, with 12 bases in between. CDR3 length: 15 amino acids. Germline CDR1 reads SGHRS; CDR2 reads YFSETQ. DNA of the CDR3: TGCGCCAGCAGCTTTTCCCGGGCGGAGAACACTGAAGCTTTCTTT. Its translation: CASSFSRAENTEAFF.

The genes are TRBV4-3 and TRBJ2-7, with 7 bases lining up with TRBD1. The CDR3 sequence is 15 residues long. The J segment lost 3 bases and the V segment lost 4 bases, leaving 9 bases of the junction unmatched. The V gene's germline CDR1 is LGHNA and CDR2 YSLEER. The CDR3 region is CASSRETGSLYEQYF. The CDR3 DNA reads TGCGCCAGCAGCCGGGAGACAGGGTCCCTCTACGAGCAGTACTTC.

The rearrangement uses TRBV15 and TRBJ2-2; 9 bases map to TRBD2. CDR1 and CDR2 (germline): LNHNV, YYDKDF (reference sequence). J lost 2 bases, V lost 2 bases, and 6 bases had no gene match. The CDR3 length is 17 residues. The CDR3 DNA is TGTGCCACCAGCAGACAATCGACTAGCGGCAACACCGGGGAGCTGTTTTTT. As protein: CATSRQSTSGNTGELFF.

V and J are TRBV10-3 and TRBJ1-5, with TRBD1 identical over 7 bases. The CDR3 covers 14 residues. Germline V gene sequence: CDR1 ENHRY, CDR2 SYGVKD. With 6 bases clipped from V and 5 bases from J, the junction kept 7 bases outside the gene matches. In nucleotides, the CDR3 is TGTGCCATCAGCCGAACAGGGGTGGATCAGCCCCAGCATTTT. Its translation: CAISRTGVDQPQHF.

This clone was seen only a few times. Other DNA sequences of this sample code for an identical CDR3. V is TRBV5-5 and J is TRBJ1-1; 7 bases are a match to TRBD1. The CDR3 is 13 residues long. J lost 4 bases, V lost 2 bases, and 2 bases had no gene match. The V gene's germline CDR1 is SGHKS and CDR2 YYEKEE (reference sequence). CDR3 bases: TGTGCCAGCAGCTTTCAGGGGGGCACTGAAGCTTTCTTT. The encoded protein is CASSFQGGTEAFF. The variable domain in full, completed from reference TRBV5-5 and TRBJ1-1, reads DAGVTQSPTHLIKTRGQQVTLRCSPISGHKSVSWYQQVLGQGPQFIFQYYEKEERGRGNFPDRFSARQFPNYSSELNVNALLLGDSALYLCASSFQGGTEAFFGQGTRLTVV.

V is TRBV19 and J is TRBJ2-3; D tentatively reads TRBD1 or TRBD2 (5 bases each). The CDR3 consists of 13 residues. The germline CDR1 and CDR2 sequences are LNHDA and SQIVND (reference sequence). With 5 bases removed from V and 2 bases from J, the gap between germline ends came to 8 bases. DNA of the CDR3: TGTGCCAGTAGTTTAGGGACCACAGATACGCAGTATTTT. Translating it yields CASSLGTTDTQYF.

As DNA, the CDR3 is TGTGCCAGCAGCTCGAAGGTACAGATCAACACTGAAGCTTTCTTT. It yields the protein CASSSKVQINTEAFF. The gene calls are TRBV7-9 and TRBJ1-1; D is unresolved. In germline, CDR1 is SEHNR, CDR2 FQNEAQ (reference sequence). V gave up 4 bases and J gave up 2 bases, with 14 bases separating them. The CDR3 consists of 15 residues.

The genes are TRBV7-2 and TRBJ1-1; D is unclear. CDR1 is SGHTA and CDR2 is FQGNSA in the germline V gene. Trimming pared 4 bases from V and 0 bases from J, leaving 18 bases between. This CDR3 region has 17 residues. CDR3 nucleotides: TGTGCCAGCAGCTCTACTGGGAGGGAACATATGAACACTGAAGCTTTCTTT. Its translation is CASSSTGREHMNTEAFF. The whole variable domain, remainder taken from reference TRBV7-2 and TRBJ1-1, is GAGVSQSPSNKVTEKGKDVELRCDPISGHTALYWYRQSLGQGLEFLIYFQGNSAPDKSGLPSDRFSAERTGGSVSTLTIQRTQQEDSAVYLCASSSTGREHMNTEAFFGQGTRLTVV.

CDR3 residues: CASSQLPMTGVGGYTF. In DNA form, the CDR3 reads TGCGCCAGCAGCCAGCTACCGATGACAGGGGTGGGTGGCTACACCTTC. V and J are TRBV4-1 and TRBJ1-2, with TRBD1 matching 8 bases. Germline V gene lookup returns CDR1 MGHRA and CDR2 YSYEKL. With 3 bases clipped from V and 7 bases from J, the junction kept 13 bases outside the gene matches. This CDR3 comprises 16 residues.

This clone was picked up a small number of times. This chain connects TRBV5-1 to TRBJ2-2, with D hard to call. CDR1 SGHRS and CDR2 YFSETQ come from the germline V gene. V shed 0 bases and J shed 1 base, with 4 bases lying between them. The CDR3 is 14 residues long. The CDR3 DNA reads TGCGCCAGCAGCTTGGAGCAGAACACCGGGGAGCTGTTTTTT. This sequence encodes CASSLEQNTGELFF.

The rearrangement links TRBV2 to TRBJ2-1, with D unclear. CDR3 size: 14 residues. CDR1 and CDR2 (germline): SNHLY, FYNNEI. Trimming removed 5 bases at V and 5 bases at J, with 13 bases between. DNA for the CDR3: TGTGCCAGCAGTATCCGACTGGAAAACAATGAGCAGTTCTTC. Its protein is CASSIRLENNEQFF. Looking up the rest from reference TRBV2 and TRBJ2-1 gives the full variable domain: EPEVTQTPSHQVTQMGQEVILRCVPISNHLYFYWYRQILGQKVEFLVSFYNNEISEKSEIFDDQFSVERPDGSNFTLKIRSTKLEDSAMYFCASSIRLENNEQFFGPGTRLTVL.

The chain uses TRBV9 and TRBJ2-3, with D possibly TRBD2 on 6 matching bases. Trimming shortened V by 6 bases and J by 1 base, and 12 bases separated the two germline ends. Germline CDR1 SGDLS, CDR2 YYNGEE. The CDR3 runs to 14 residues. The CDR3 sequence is CASTTGVRTDTQYF. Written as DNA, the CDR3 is TGTGCCAGCACAACGGGGGTACGCACAGATACGCAGTATTTT.

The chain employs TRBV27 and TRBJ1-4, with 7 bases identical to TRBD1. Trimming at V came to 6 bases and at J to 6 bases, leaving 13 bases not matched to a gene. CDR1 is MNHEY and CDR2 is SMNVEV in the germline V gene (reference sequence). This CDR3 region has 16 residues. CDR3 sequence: CASRLRGGGIDEKLFF. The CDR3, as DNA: TGTGCCAGCAGACTCCGGGGAGGGGGCATAGATGAAAAACTGTTTTTT. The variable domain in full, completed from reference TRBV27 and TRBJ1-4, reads EAQVTQNPRYLITVTGKKLTVTCSQNMNHEYMSWYRQDPGLGLRQIYYSMNVEVTDKGDVPEGYKVSRKEKRNFPLILESPSPNQTSLYFCASRLRGGGIDEKLFFGSGTQLSVL.

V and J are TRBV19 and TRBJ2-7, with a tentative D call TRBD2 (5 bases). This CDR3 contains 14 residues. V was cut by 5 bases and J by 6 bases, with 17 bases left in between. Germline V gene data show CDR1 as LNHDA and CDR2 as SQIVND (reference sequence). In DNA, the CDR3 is TGTGCCAGTAGTTCCCGAGGGATTAACATCGAGCAGTACTTC. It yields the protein CASSSRGINIEQYF.

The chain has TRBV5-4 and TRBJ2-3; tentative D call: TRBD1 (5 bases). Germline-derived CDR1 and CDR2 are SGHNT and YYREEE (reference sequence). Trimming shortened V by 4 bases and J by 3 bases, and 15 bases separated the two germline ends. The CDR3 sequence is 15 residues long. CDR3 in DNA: TGTGCCAGCAGCCCTAGGGGAAGGGGAACAGATACGCAGTATTTT. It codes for CASSPRGRGTDTQYF.